This note documents a single TCR beta chain sequence. CDR1 and CDR2 from the germline V gene are MNHNY and SVGAGI (reference sequence). CDR3 length: 13 residues. Trimming left V 6 bases short and J 8 bases short, with 16 bases between. TCRdb's copy holds only in-frame clones and misses some; the assay was immunoSEQ multiplex PCR. The sample gives 100,000 to 110,000 clones, roughly 87% of which show up once; under 20% is in the top ten. This entry comes from a study of control samples from healthy donors and cancer patients. The V and J genes are TRBV6-6 and TRBJ1-2; D is unresolved. Sequenced input: blood. The sequence was collected from a woman in her forties or fifties in good health. Written as DNA, the CDR3 is TGTGCCAGCAGCCATCCCCGAGGGAGCGGCTACACCTTC. Its protein is CASSHPRGSGYTF.